A single sample gave rise to the 23 T cell receptor beta chains below, sequenced in a study of T cell changes during pregnancy in multiple sclerosis. Clones were read by immunoSEQ multiplex PCR, and TCRdb kept only the in-frame ones, dropping some. The sample shows some 90,000 clones, 91% of them seen only once. The sequenced sample was peripheral blood, obtained after pregnancy. The receptors come from a female donor in good health, enrolled as a control in a pregnancy study.

The rearrangement uses TRBV4-3 and TRBJ2-7; 10 nucleotides match TRBD1. The V gene's germline CDR1 is LGHNA and CDR2 YSLEER. The CDR3 spans 15 residues. The ends lost 3 bases at V and 6 bases at J; junction bases unmatched: 8. CDR3 nucleotide sequence: TGCGCCAGCAGCCAGAGCGGGACAGGGGTCTTCGAGCAGTACTTC. Amino acid sequence: CASSQSGTGVFEQYF.

The rearrangement joins TRBV7-9 to TRBJ1-6, with D unclear. The V end lost 5 bases, the J end lost 10 bases, and 12 bases lay between the germline ends. The CDR3 sequence is 13 residues long. The germline V gene has CDR1 SEHNR and CDR2 FQNEAQ (reference sequence). The chain's CDR3 is CASSPGLASPLHF. In DNA, the CDR3 is TGTGCCAGCAGCCCTGGGTTAGCGTCACCCCTCCACTTT.

The chain employs TRBV9 and TRBJ1-1; D may be TRBD1 (5 bases). The CDR3 runs 13 residues. Trimming shortened V by 6 bases and J by 4 bases, and 13 bases separated the two germline ends. Germline V gives CDR1 SGDLS, CDR2 YYNGEE. The CDR3 DNA is TGTGCCAGCAATCCCGGGGGGAGCACTGAAGCTTTCTTT. Protein product: CASNPGGSTEAFF.

The chain links TRBV4-2 to TRBJ2-4; D remains ambiguous. Germline values: CDR1 LGHNA, CDR2 YNFKEQ. The ends were cut back, 0 bases at V and 10 bases at J, with 10 bases in the middle. The CDR3 spans 13 residues. The CDR3 DNA is TGTGCCAGCAGCCAAGATCTGAGGCCGATTCAGTACTTC. The encoded protein is CASSQDLRPIQYF.

The chain joins TRBV7-9 to TRBJ2-7, with 8 bases lining up with TRBD1. V gave up 4 bases and J gave up 3 bases; unmatched junction bases: 5. The CDR3 runs 14 residues. The V gene's germline CDR1 is SEHNR and CDR2 FQNEAQ (reference sequence). The CDR3 region is CASSSRTGIYEQYF. The CDR3 region has the DNA TGTGCCAGCAGCTCCCGGACAGGGATCTACGAGCAGTACTTC.

This rearrangement joins TRBV11-2 to TRBJ1-2, with unresolved D. In germline, CDR1 is SGHAT, CDR2 FQNNGV. CDR3 length equals 15 residues. Trimming removed 1 base from V and 3 bases from J, with 12 bases in between. The CDR3 bases are TGTGCCAGCAGCTTAGGACCCGGGGAGGACTATGGCTACACCTTC. Translation gives CASSLGPGEDYGYTF.

The chain recombines TRBV10-3 with TRBJ1-1; 8 nucleotides align to TRBD1. Germline V CDR1 and CDR2: ENHRY, SYGVKD. The CDR3 is 14 amino acids. Trimming at V came to 6 bases and at J to 1 base, leaving 4 bases not matched to a gene. DNA for the CDR3: TGTGCCATCAGGAAGACAGGGGCGAACACTGAAGCTTTCTTT. Translated, it gives CAIRKTGANTEAFF.

This clone occurred once. V and J are TRBV11-1 and TRBJ2-5; 8 positions match TRBD2. Germline V lookup: CDR1 SGHAT, CDR2 FQDESV (reference sequence). This CDR3 spans 12 amino acids. V was clipped by 7 bases and J by 4 bases; unmatched bases: 2. CDR3 region: CASTGGAETQYF. The CDR3 DNA sequence: TGTGCCAGCACGGGGGGGGCAGAGACCCAGTACTTC.

This chain links TRBV7-6 with TRBJ1-6, with 9 bases identical to TRBD1. The CDR3 spans 15 residues. V lost 4 bases, J lost 11 bases, and 9 bases stayed unmatched. The germline CDR1 and CDR2 sequences are SGHVS and FNYEAQ. CDR3 loop: CASSSSGTGFTPLHF. The CDR3 nucleotides are TGTGCCAGCAGCTCGTCCGGGACAGGGTTCACACCCCTCCACTTT.

This clone came up once. The J gene is TRBJ1-1, the V gene TRBV5-6; no reliable D call. V was cut by 0 bases and J by 10 bases, with 16 bases left in between. CDR3 size: 14 residues. CDR1 is SGHDT and CDR2 is YYEEEE in the germline V gene. The CDR3: CASSLAQVGRRAFF. CDR3 bases: TGTGCCAGCAGCTTGGCCCAGGTGGGCCGAAGAGCTTTCTTT.

The chain recombines TRBV5-8 with TRBJ1-2; D unclear. Trimming removed 4 bases at V and 0 bases at J, with 16 bases between. This CDR3 has 16 amino acids. Germline-derived CDR1 and CDR2 are SGHTS and YDEGEE. Here the CDR3 reads CASSMRASSSNYGYTF. CDR3 in DNA: TGTGCCAGCAGCATGAGGGCCTCGAGTTCTAACTATGGCTACACCTTC.

The gene calls are TRBV21-1 and TRBJ1-2. TRBV21-1 is a pseudogene. This CDR3 spans 16 amino acids. DNA of the CDR3: TGTGCCAGCAGCAAAGGGAGGACGGAGATAACGTGGGGCTACACCTTC. It yields the protein CASSKGRTEITWGYTF.

There are a few counts of this clone. The chain joins TRBV29-1 to TRBJ1-2, with 9 bases aligning to TRBD1. Germline CDR1 SQVTM, CDR2 ANQGSEA. V trimming: 7 bases; J trimming: 4 bases; junction bases outside the gene matches: 7. This CDR3 has 13 amino acids. The CDR3, as DNA: TGCAGCGCTAAAACAGGGGGCGGCTATGGCTACACCTTC. It yields the protein CSAKTGGGYGYTF.

The V gene is TRBV4-3, the J gene TRBJ2-2; D is perhaps TRBD2 (5 bases). V lost 0 bases, J lost 6 bases, and 14 bases lay in between. The CDR3 totals 16 residues. Germline V lookup: CDR1 LGHNA, CDR2 YSLEER. In DNA, the CDR3 is TGCGCCAGCAGCCAAGATCTAGCTAGGAGCGCCGGGGAGCTGTTTTTT. This translates into CASSQDLARSAGELFF.

The V and J genes are TRBV12-5 and TRBJ1-2, with D perhaps matching TRBD1 (6 bases). The CDR3 is 15 amino acids. CDR1 and CDR2 (germline): LGHNT, FRNRAP. The V end lost 1 base, the J end lost 4 bases, and 13 bases lay between the germline ends. This CDR3 reads CASGLENRASYGYTF. CDR3 DNA sequence: TGTGCTAGTGGTTTGGAAAACAGGGCTTCCTATGGCTACACCTTC.

The rearrangement joins TRBV4-3 to TRBJ1-5; the match to TRBD1 covers 10 bases. Per the germline V gene, CDR1 is LGHNA and CDR2 is YSLEER. The CDR3 runs to 15 residues. V lost 0 bases to trimming and J lost 6 bases; unmatched junction nucleotides: 2. CDR3 DNA sequence: TGCGCCAGCAGCCAAGACGGGACAGGGGTTCAGCCCCAGCATTTT. Protein: CASSQDGTGVQPQHF.

The rearrangement uses TRBV30 and TRBJ1-3; a weak D match, TRBD1 (5 bases). Germline V gene sequence: CDR1 GTSNPN, CDR2 SVGIG (reference sequence). V shed 4 bases and J shed 4 bases, with 5 bases lying between them. The CDR3 consists of 11 residues. CDR3 in amino acids: CAWNRGNTIYF. The CDR3 DNA is TGTGCCTGGAACAGGGGAAACACCATATATTTT.

The chain couples TRBV4-3 to TRBJ2-1, with a weak D call TRBD2 (7 bases). CDR3 length equals 16 residues. The germline CDR1 and CDR2 sequences are LGHNA and YSLEER. Deletions cut 2 bases from V and 4 bases from J, with 15 bases between. The CDR3 spells CASSQRGGDPYNEQFF. In DNA, the CDR3 is TGCGCCAGCAGCCAAAGAGGGGGGGACCCTTACAATGAGCAGTTCTTC.

This clone was seen just once. The V call is TRBV19, the J call TRBJ1-1, with unresolved D. The germline gives CDR1 LNHDA, CDR2 SQIVND (reference sequence). The CDR3 consists of 15 residues. Trimming removed 4 bases from V and 0 bases from J, with 12 bases in between. The CDR3, as DNA: TGTGCCAGTAGTAGAAACAGAGACATGAACACTGAAGCTTTCTTT. Amino acids: CASSRNRDMNTEAFF.

The chain combines TRBV29-1 with TRBJ2-1; D gene ambiguous. The germline V gene has CDR1 SQVTM and CDR2 ANQGSEA. V shed 1 base and J shed 9 bases, with 10 bases lying between them. The CDR3 has 12 amino acids. The CDR3 here is CSVEGAHGEQFF. CDR3 DNA: TGCAGCGTTGAAGGCGCTCACGGTGAGCAGTTCTTC.

J is TRBJ1-2 and V is TRBV19; D is possibly TRBD1 (5 bases). The CDR3 extends over 14 amino acids. Germline V lookup: CDR1 LNHDA, CDR2 SQIVND (reference sequence). Trimming shortened V by 7 bases and J by 3 bases, and 15 bases separated the two germline ends. The CDR3 loop reads CASNLDMEDYGYTF. CDR3 nucleotide sequence: TGTGCCAGTAACCTGGACATGGAAGACTATGGCTACACCTTC.

This clone was picked up one time. The CDR3 loop is CASSPRGLEAFF. The CDR3 coding sequence is TGTGCCAGCAGTCCACGGGGACTTGAAGCTTTCTTT. The chain links TRBV27 to TRBJ1-1, with D maybe TRBD1 (5 bases). Germline CDR1 is MNHEY and CDR2 is SMNVEV (reference sequence). Trimming left V 5 bases short and J 7 bases short, with 11 bases between. The CDR3 length is 12 residues.

A single count supports this clone. V usage is TRBV2 and J usage is TRBJ2-1, with D perhaps TRBD1 (6 bases). V was shortened by 5 bases and J by 9 bases, with 20 bases between the two germline ends. This CDR3 is 15 amino acids long. Germline V lookup: CDR1 SNHLY, CDR2 FYNNEI. CDR3 amino acids: CASSSQGQPTGEQFF. The CDR3 nucleotides read TGTGCCAGCAGTTCCCAAGGACAGCCTACAGGTGAGCAGTTCTTC. The full variable domain, rest sourced from reference TRBV2 and TRBJ2-1, is EPEVTQTPSHQVTQMGQEVILRCVPISNHLYFYWYRQILGQKVEFLVSFYNNEISEKSEIFDDQFSVERPDGSNFTLKIRSTKLEDSAMYFCASSSQGQPTGEQFFGPGTRLTVL.